What follows is one TCR beta chain and its context. In germline, CDR1 is SGHRS, CDR2 YFSETQ. V lost 4 bases, J lost 8 bases, and 7 bases stayed unmatched. The CDR3 is 15 amino acids. TCRdb keeps only in-frame clones here, not all; method: immunoSEQ multiplex PCR. The data contain roughly 520,000 clones, roughly 90% of them singletons. This specimen comes from a study of blood T cell repertoires in COVID-19. The chain has TRBV5-1 and TRBJ2-2; 11 nucleotides match TRBD1. The source is a woman in her thirties or forties who had recovered from COVID-19. The source material was PBMCs or T cells enriched from blood (not recorded which). The CDR3 region is CASSLPGTGGGELFF. CDR3 in DNA: TGCGCCAGCAGCCTCCCCGGGACAGGGGGTGGGGAGCTGTTTTTT. Full variable domain (missing parts from reference TRBV5-1 and TRBJ2-2): KAGVTQTPRYLIKTRGQQVTLSCSPISGHRSVSWYQQTPGQGLQFLFEYFSETQRNKGNFPGRFSGRQFSNSRSEMNVSTLELGDSALYLCASSLPGTGGGELFFGEGSRLTVL.